The T cell receptor (beta chain) under discussion was sequenced for a study of blood T cells in healthy people across ages. Study at large: When template switching was applied, about one barcoded beta molecule was captured per two T cells. Study-level results: Age brought a roughly linear fall in TCR beta diversity measured per million T cells.

The CDR3 consists of 16 residues. Germline V gene sequence: CDR1 MNHNY, CDR2 SVGAGI (reference sequence). The V segment lost 6 bases and the J segment 7 bases; nucleotides outside the gene matches: 12. This clonotype was seen a handful of times. As yet, its antigen is unknown. Primed by a sample-barcoded 5' primer and a J-beta primer mix, a second PCR proceeded for 7 to 11 cycles. TCRdb recomputed calls from the 5' RACE reads with MiXCR, one row per CDR3 protein. This sample yields about 570,000 distinct CDR3 sequences, of which 27% are seen a single time; about 18% belongs to the top ten. The source material was blood. The clonotype comes from a woman aged 70-85 years in good health. The chain combines TRBV6-6 with TRBJ2-2; 9 bases line up with TRBD1. The CDR3 region has the DNA TGTGCCAGCAGAAACGCCGGGACAGGGTATAACGGGGAGCTGTTTTTT. Its protein is CASRNAGTGYNGELFF.